These 2 T cell receptor beta chains were sequenced from one sample in a study of blood T cells in healthy people across ages. Using a J-beta primer mix together with a sample-barcoded 5' primer, a second PCR was run for roughly 7 to 11 cycles. TCRdb ran MiXCR on the 5' RACE reads and lists one entry per CDR3 protein. The sample contains 650,000 to 800,000 distinct CDR3 sequences, approximately 52% of which appear only once. Sequenced material: blood. The receptor set was obtained from a woman of 80 years or more in good health.

This clonotype was detected a few times. The genes are TRBV2 and TRBJ1-1; D not resolved. CDR3 length: 12 residues. CDR1 is SNHLY, CDR2 FYNNEI, per germline. V was clipped by 4 bases and J by 1 base, with 4 bases between them. CDR3 bases: TGTGCCAGCAGTGCCGCGAACACTGAAGCTTTCTTT. It translates to CASSAANTEAFF. Using reference TRBV2 and TRBJ1-1 for the parts outside the CDR3, the full variable domain is EPEVTQTPSHQVTQMGQEVILRCVPISNHLYFYWYRQILGQKVEFLVSFYNNEISEKSEIFDDQFSVERPDGSNFTLKIRSTKLEDSAMYFCASSAANTEAFFGQGTRLTVV.

This clonotype is a singleton in its sample. The chain couples TRBV9 to TRBJ1-3; possible D gene TRBD1, 6 bases. The CDR3 has 17 amino acids. Trimming left V 4 bases short and J 0 bases short, with 17 bases between. Germline V gives CDR1 SGDLS, CDR2 YYNGEE. The CDR3 DNA sequence: TGTGCCAGCAGCCTCCGATGGGGGGGCTCCTCTGGAAACACCATATATTTT. It codes for CASSLRWGGSSGNTIYF.